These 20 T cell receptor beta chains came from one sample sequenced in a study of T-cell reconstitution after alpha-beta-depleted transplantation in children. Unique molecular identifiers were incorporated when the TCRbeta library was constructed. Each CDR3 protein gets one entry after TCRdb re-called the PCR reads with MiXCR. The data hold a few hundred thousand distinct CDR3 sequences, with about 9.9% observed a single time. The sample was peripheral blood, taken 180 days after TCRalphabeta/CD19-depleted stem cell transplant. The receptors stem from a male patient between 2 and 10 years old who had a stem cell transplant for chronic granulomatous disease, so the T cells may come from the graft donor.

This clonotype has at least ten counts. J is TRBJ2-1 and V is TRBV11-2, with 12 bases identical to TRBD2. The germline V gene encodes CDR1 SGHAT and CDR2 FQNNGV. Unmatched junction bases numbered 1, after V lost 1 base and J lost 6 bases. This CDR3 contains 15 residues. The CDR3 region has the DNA TGTGCCAGCAGCTTAGGGACTAGCGGGACCAATGAGCAGTTCTTC. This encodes CASSLGTSGTNEQFF. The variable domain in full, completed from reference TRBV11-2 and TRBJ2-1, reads EAGVAQSPRYKIIEKRQSVAFWCNPISGHATLYWYQQILGQGPKLLIQFQNNGVVDDSQLPKDRFSAERLKGVDSTLKIQPAKLEDSAVYLCASSLGTSGTNEQFFGPGTRLTVL.

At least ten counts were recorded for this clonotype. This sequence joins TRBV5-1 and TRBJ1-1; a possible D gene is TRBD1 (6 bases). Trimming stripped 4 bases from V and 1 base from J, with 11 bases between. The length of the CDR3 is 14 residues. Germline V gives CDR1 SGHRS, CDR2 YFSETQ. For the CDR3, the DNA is TGCGCCAGCAGCCGTTGGGACAAGAACACTGAAGCTTTCTTT. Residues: CASSRWDKNTEAFF. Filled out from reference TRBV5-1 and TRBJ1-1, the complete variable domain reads KAGVTQTPRYLIKTRGQQVTLSCSPISGHRSVSWYQQTPGQGLQFLFEYFSETQRNKGNFPGRFSGRQFSNSRSEMNVSTLELGDSALYLCASSRWDKNTEAFFGQGTRLTVV.

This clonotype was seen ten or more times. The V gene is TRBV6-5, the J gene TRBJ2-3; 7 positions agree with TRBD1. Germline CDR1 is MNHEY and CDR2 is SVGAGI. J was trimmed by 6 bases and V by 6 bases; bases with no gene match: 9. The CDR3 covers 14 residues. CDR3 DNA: TGTGCCAGCAGAGCGACAGGGCGTAGTGATACGCAGTATTTT. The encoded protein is CASRATGRSDTQYF.

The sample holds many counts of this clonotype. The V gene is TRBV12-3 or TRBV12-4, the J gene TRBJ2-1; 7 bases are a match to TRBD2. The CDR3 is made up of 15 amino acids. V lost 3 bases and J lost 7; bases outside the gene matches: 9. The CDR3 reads CASSFLAGDRNEQFF. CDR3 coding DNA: TGTGCCAGCAGTTTCCTGGCGGGGGATAGGAATGAGCAGTTCTTC.

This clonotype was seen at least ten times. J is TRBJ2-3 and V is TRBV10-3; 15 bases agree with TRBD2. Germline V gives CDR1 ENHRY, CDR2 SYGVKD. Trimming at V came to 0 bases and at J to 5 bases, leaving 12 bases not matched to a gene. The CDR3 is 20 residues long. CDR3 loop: CAISESKGLAGGPGEDTQYF. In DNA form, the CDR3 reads TGTGCCATCAGTGAGTCGAAAGGACTAGCGGGGGGGCCAGGAGAAGATACGCAGTATTTT.

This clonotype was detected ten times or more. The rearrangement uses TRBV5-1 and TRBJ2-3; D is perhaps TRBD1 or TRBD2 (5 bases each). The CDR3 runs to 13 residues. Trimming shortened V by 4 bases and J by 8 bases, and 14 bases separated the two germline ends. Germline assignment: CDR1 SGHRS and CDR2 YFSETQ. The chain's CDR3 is CASSGGAQSTQYF. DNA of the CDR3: TGCGCCAGCAGCGGGGGAGCACAGAGTACGCAGTATTTT.

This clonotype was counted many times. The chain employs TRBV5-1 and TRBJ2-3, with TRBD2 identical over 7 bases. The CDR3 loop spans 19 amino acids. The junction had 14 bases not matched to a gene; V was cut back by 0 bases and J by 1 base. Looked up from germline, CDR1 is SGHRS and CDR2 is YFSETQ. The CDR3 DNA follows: TGCGCCAGCAGCTTGGTGGCGGGGCAGGGAGGGGCCGGCACAGATACGCAGTATTTT. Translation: CASSLVAGQGGAGTDTQYF. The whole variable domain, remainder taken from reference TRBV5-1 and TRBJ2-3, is KAGVTQTPRYLIKTRGQQVTLSCSPISGHRSVSWYQQTPGQGLQFLFEYFSETQRNKGNFPGRFSGRQFSNSRSEMNVSTLELGDSALYLCASSLVAGQGGAGTDTQYFGPGTRLTVL.

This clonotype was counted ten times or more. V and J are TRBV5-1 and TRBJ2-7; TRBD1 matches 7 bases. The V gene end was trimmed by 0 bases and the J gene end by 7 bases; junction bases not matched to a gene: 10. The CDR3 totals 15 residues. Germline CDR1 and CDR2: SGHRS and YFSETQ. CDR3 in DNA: TGCGCCAGCAGCTTGGACGGGACAGAGGTAGAGGAGCAGTACTTC. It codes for CASSLDGTEVEEQYF.

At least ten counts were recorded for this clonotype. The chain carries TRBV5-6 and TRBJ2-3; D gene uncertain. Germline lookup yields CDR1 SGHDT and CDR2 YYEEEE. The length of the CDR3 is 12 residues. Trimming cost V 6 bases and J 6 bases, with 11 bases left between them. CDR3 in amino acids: CASTLLGDTQYF. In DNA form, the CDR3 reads TGTGCCAGCACCCTCCTAGGGGATACGCAGTATTTT.

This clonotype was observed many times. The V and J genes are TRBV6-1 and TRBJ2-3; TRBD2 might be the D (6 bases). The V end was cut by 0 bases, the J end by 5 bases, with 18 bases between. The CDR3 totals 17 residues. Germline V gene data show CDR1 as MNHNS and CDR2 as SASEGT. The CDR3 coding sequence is TGTGCCAGCAGTGAAGCACCCGGGACTGCAGCCCAAGATACGCAGTATTTT. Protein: CASSEAPGTAAQDTQYF.

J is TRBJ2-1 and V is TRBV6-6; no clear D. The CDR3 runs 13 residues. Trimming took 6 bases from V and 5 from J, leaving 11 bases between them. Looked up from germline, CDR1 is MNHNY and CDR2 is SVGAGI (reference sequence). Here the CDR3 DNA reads TGTGCCAGCAGAAAAGCAGAGAACAATGAGCAGTTCTTC. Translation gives CASRKAENNEQFF.

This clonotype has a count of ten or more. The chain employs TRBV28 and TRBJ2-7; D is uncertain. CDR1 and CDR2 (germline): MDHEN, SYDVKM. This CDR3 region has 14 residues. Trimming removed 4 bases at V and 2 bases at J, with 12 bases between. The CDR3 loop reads CASSSYGQAYEQYF. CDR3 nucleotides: TGTGCCAGCAGTTCCTACGGGCAGGCCTACGAGCAGTACTTC.

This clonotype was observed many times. As DNA, the CDR3 is TGTGCTAGTGGTTCGACCCTAGACTTGGGGGGACAGTTGAACACTGAAGCTTTCTTT. Translating it yields CASGSTLDLGGQLNTEAFF. J is TRBJ1-1 and V is TRBV12-5; TRBD1 matches at 7 bases. The CDR3 runs to 19 residues. V dropped 4 bases and J dropped 0; count of bases not matched to a gene: 17. In germline, CDR1 is LGHNT, CDR2 FRNRAP.

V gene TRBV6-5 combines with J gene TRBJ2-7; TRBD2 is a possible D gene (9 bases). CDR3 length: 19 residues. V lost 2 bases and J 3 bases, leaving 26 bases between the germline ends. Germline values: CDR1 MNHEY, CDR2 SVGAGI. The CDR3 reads CASSYQGQGVAGGHYEQYF. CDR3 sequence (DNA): TGTGCCAGCAGTTACCAAGGACAGGGAGTCGCGGGAGGGCACTACGAGCAGTACTTC.

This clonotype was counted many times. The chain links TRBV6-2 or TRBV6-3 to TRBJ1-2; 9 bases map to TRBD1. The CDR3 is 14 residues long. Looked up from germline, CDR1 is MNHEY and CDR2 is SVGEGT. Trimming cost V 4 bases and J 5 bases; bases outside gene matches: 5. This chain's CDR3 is CASSSPGTGYGYTF. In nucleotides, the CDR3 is TGTGCCAGCAGTTCACCCGGGACAGGGTATGGCTACACCTTC.

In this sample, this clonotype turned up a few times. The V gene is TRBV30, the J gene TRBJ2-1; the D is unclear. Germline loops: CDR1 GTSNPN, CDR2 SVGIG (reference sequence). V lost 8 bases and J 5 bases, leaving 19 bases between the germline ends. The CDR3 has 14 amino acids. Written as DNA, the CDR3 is TGTGCCGAAAATGCGTTTCTCCTGGACAATGAGCAGTTCTTC. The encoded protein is CAENAFLLDNEQFF.

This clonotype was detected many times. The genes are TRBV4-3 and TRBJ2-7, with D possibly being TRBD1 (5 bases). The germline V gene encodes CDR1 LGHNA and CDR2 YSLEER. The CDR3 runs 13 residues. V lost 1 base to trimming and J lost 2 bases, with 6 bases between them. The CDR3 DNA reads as TGCGCCAGCAGCCAAGGGACAACCTACGAGCAGTACTTC. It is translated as CASSQGTTYEQYF.

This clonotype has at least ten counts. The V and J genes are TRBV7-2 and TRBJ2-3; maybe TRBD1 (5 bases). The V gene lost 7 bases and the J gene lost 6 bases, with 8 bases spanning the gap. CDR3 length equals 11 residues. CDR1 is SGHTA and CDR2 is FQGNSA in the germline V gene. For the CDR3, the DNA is TGTGCCAGCAACCCAGGGGATACGCAGTATTTT. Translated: CASNPGDTQYF.

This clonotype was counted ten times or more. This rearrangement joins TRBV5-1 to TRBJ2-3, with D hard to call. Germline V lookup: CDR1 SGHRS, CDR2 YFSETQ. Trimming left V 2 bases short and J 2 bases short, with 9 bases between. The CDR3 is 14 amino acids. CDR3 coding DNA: TGCGCCAGCAGCTTTCGCGGATCCACAGATACGCAGTATTTT. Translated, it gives CASSFRGSTDTQYF.

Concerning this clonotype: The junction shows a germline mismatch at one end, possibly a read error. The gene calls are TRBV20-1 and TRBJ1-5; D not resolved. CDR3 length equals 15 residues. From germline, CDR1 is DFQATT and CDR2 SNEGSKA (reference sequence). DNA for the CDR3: TGCAGTGCTAGAGGATTCCCAGGCAGCAATCAGGCCCAGCATTTT. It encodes CSARGFPGSNQAQHF.